This passage covers 2 T cell receptor beta chains from one sample sequenced in a study of response to subunit inactivated influenza vaccine. TCRdb used MiXCR to reprocess the RT-PCR reads, holding one entry per CDR3 protein. In the table there are more than 450,000 distinct CDR3 sequences, around 11% of which are singletons. These data also formed part of another study, on T cells expressing NK-cell markers. That study adds: Beta-chain TCR cDNA was generated via 5'RACE template switching with UMIs.

Sequences were derived from PBMCs from blood, sampled on the day of vaccination. Source of these receptors: a man between 50 and 59 years old who received an inactivated influenza vaccine.

V usage is TRBV28 and J usage is TRBJ2-1; 8 bases align to TRBD2. The CDR3 runs to 19 residues. Trimming cost V 5 bases and J 2 bases; bases outside gene matches: 17. CDR1 and CDR2 from the germline V gene are MDHEN and SYDVKM. CDR3 loop: CASSPLPRASGHTYNEQFF. The CDR3 region has the DNA TGTGCCAGCAGTCCTCTCCCCCGCGCTAGCGGGCACACCTACAATGAGCAGTTCTTC.

J is TRBJ2-1 and V is TRBV28; 11 nucleotides line up with TRBD2. The CDR3 has 13 amino acids. Trimming at V came to 9 bases and at J to 7 bases, leaving 5 bases not matched to a gene. Germline lookup yields CDR1 MDHEN and CDR2 SYDVKM. CDR3 coding DNA: TGTGCCAGTACTAGCGGGAGTCCGAATGAGCAGTTCTTC. As protein: CASTSGSPNEQFF.